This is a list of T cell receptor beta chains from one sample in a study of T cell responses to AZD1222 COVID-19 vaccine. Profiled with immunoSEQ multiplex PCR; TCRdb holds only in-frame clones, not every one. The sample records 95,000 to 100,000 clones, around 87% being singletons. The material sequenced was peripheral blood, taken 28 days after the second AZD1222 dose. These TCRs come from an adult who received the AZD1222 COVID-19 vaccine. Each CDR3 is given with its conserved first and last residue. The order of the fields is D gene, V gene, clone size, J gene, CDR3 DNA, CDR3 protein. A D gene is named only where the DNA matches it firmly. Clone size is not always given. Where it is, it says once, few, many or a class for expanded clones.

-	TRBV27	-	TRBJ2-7	TGTGCCAGCAGTCAGGGGCCCTACGAGCAGTACTTC	CASSQGPYEQYF
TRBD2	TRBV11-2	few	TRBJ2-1	TGTGCCAGCAGCTTAGACCCTTGGAGGGAGGGCCTGAGCAATGAGCAGTTCTTC	CASSLDPWREGLSNEQFF
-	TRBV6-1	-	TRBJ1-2	TGTGCCAGCAGTGAAGAACTCTTTGGCAACCTTAACTATGGCTACACCTTC	CASSEELFGNLNYGYTF
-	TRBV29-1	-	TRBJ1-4	TGCAGCGTTGTCGGGGCAAGGGATAATGAAAAACTGTTTTTT	CSVVGARDNEKLFF
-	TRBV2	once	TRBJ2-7	TGTGCCAGCAGCGCCAGGGGTGGGAGTTGGACGCCCTTATGGGGCGAGCAGTACTTC	CASSARGGSWTPLWGEQYF
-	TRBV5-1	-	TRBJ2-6	TGCGCCAGCAGCTTGGTATTAGGGTTGGGTGGGGCCAACGTCCTGACTTTC	CASSLVLGLGGANVLTF
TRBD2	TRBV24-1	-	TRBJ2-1	TGTGCCACCAGTGATATCGGGAGGAATGAGCAGTTCTTC	CATSDIGRNEQFF
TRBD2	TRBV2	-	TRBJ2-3	TGTGCCAGCAGTGAATGGGCGGGAGGTGCAGATACGCAGTATTTT	CASSEWAGGADTQYF
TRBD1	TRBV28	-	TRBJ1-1	TGTGCCAGCAGTCGGGACAGGGGGATTGGTCCTAGCACTGAAGCTTTCTTT	CASSRDRGIGPSTEAFF
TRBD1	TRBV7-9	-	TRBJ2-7	TGTGCCAGCAGCTTACTTGCCGGGACAGGCCCCAGGTCCTACGAGCAGTACTTC	CASSLLAGTGPRSYEQYF
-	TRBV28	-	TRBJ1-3	TGTGCCAGCAGTTCACCTTATTACACTCAAGATGGAAACACCATATATTTT	CASSSPYYTQDGNTIYF
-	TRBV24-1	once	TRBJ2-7	TGTGCCACCAGTGATTTAGGCAAGCCCTACGAGCAGTACTTC	CATSDLGKPYEQYF
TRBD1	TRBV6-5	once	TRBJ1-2	TGTGCCAGCAGTTTTACGGGACAGGGGACCCACTATGGCTACACCTTC	CASSFTGQGTHYGYTF
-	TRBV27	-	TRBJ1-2	TGTGCCAGCAGCCGCCAGGGAAACTATGGCTACACCTTC	CASSRQGNYGYTF
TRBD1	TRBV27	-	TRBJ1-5	TGTGCCAGCAGGACAGGGAGTGGTCAGCCCCAGCATTTT	CASRTGSGQPQHF
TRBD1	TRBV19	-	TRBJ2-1	TGTGCCAGTAGTATAGTAGCGAACAGGGGTAATGAGCAGTTCTTC	CASSIVANRGNEQFF
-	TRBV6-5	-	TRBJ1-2	TGTGCCAGCAGTCAATCACCACAGAGTAACTATGGCTACACCTTC	CASSQSPQSNYGYTF